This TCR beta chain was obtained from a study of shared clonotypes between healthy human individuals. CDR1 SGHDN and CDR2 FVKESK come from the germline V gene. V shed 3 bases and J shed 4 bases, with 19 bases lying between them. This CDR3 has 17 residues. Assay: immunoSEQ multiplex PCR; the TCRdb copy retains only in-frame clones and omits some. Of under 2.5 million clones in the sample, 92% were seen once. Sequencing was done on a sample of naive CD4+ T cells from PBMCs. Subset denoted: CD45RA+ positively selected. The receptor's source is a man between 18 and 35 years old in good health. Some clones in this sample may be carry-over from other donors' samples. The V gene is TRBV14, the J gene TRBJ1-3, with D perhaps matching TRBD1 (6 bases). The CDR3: CASSQRFWGAQGNTIYF. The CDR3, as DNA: TGTGCCAGCAGCCAGAGGTTTTGGGGGGCGCAGGGAAACACCATATATTTT.